This T cell receptor (beta chain) came from a study of T cell repertoires in cytomegalovirus infection. The overall study: Carrying CMV and the relevant HLA type showed in public TCR beta signatures.

CDR3 length: 12 residues. Germline V lookup: CDR1 MNHNS, CDR2 SASEGT. The ends were cut back, 6 bases at V and 6 bases at J, with 8 bases in the middle. In this sample, this clonotype turned up a few times. Its antigen remains unknown. TCRdb ran MiXCR on the reads and lists one entry per CDR3 protein. Of about 700,000 distinct CDR3 sequences in the sample, approximately 33% are singletons; the top ten hold roughly 18%. Notes on the study in general: Ex vivo, HLA-C-restricted CMV-specific TCR beta clonotypes prevailed over the rest of the response.

This TCR came from a human donor in good health (CMV status not recorded). Some clones in this sample may be carry-over from other donors' samples. The chain carries TRBV6-1 and TRBJ1-4, with D possibly matching TRBD1 (5 bases). Material: cultured PBMCs, obtained from culture after CMV antigen stimulation. CDR3 protein: CASRGGYEKLFF. In nucleotides, the CDR3 is TGTGCCAGCAGGGGGGGGTATGAAAAACTGTTTTTT.